This TCR beta chain was sequenced in a study of human T cells and chemical hapten exposure. Study as a whole: DPC (0.01%) was patch tested on the upper back and read at 6 days. Minor volume differences among pooled libraries chiefly drove per-sample TCR yield variation. The study's findings and limits: Expanded TCR counts at PT1 went up together with patch test score, a positive correlation.

Described time point: patch test 1, 2 weeks after DPC sensitization. Treatment meaning: therapeutic diphenylcyclopropenone sensitization with weekly scalp DPC. Trimming took 6 bases from V and 1 from J; bases not matched to a gene: 5. The CDR3 totals 14 residues. The germline CDR1 and CDR2 sequences are MNHEY and SVGAGI. MiXCR, applied by TCRdb to the RACE reads, yields one record per CDR3 protein. The data hold more than 95,000 distinct CDR3 sequences, with 9% to 13% observed a single time. As regards this clonotype: Its antigen is unidentified.

The chain recombines TRBV6-5 with TRBJ1-1; TRBD1 aligns across 7 bases. The material sequenced was whole blood, taken in connection with sensitization to the hapten diphenylcyclopropenone (DPC). The receptor's source is a woman in her forties or fifties with alopecia areata. Some clones in this sample may be carry-over from other donors' samples. The DNA for the CDR3 is TGTGCCAGCAGAACGGGACAGACGAACACTGAAGCTTTCTTT. It encodes CASRTGQTNTEAFF.